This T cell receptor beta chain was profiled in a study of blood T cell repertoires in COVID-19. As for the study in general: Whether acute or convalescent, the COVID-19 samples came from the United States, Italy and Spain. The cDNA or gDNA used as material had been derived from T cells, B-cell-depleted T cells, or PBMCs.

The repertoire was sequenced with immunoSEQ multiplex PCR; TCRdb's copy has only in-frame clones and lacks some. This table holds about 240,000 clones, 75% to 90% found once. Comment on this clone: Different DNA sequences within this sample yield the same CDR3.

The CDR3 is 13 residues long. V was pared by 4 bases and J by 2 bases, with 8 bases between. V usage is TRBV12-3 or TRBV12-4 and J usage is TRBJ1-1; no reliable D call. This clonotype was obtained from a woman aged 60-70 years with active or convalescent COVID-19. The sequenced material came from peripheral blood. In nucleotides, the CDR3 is TGTGCCAGCAGTTCTCAGGAAAACACTGAAGCTTTCTTT. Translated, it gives CASSSQENTEAFF.